Sequencing of this TCR beta chain was carried out in a study of T-cell reconstitution after alpha-beta-depleted transplantation in children. The V end was cut by 1 base, the J end by 5 bases, with 17 bases between. Per the germline V gene, CDR1 is SGHTA and CDR2 is FQGNSA. This CDR3 is 16 amino acids long. A library of TCRbeta sequences, prepared with unique molecular identifiers, was generated. TCRdb re-called the PCR reads with MiXCR, one entry per CDR3 protein. The profile covers more than 450,000 distinct CDR3 sequences, with approximately 16% appearing a single time and 3% to 4% taken by the ten largest.

The TCR comes from a human donor who donated a stem cell graft to a child with acute lymphoblastic leukemia. The chain links TRBV7-2 to TRBJ2-5; either TRBD1 or TRBD2 may supply D (5 bases each). The sample in question was PBMCs from the stem cell graft donor, obtained from the stem cell graft. CDR3: CASSLGSVAWGETQYF. CDR3 sequence (DNA): TGTGCCAGCAGCTTAGGGAGCGTTGCGTGGGGGGAGACCCAGTACTTC. The variable domain in full, completed from reference TRBV7-2 and TRBJ2-5, reads GAGVSQSPSNKVTEKGKDVELRCDPISGHTALYWYRQSLGQGLEFLIYFQGNSAPDKSGLPSDRFSAERTGGSVSTLTIQRTQQEDSAVYLCASSLGSVAWGETQYFGPGTRLLVL.